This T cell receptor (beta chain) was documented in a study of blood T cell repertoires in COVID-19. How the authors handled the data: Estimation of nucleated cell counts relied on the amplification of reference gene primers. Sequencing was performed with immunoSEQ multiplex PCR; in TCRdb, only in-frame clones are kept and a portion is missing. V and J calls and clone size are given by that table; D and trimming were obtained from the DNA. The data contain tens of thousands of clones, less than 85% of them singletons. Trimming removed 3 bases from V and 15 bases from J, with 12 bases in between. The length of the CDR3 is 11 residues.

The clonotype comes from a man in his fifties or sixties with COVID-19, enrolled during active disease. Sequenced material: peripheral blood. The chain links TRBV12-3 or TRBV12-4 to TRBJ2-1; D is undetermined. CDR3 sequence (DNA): TGTGCCAGCAGTTTCGGTGGGCTTCTGTTCTTC. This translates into CASSFGGLLFF.